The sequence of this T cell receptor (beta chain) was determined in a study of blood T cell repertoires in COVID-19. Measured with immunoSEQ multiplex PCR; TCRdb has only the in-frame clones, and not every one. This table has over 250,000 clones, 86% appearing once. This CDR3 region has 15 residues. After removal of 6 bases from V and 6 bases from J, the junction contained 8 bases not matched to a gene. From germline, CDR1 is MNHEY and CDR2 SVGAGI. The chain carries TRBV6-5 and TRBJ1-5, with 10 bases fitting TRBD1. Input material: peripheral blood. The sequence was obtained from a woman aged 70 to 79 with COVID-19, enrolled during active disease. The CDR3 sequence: CASSSDRGLSQPQHF. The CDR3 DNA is TGTGCCAGCAGCTCCGACAGGGGGCTTAGTCAGCCCCAGCATTTT.